The rows below give T cell receptor beta chains drawn from one sample of a study of blood T cell repertoires in COVID-19. The data were produced by immunoSEQ multiplex PCR, yet TCRdb's version contains in-frame clones alone and is incomplete. Found here are about 99,000 clones, 82% of them singletons; the top ten hold 4% to 5.5%. Material for sequencing was peripheral blood. The origin of the receptors is a man aged 60-69 years with acute or convalescent COVID-19. Each CDR3 is given with its conserved first and last residue. D genes are given only for firm matches. Expanded clones get a size class; other rows say once, few or many, or leave the size out.

v_gene	j_gene	abundance	d_gene	len	CDR3nt	CDR3aa
TRBV5-1	TRBJ1-1	NA	NA	13	TGCGCCAGCAGCAGCGACCCGAACACTGAAGCTTTCTTT	CASSSDPNTEAFF
TRBV5-1	TRBJ1-1	NA	NA	13	TGCGCCAGCACCGAAGAGCGAGGAACTGAAGCTTTCTTT	CASTEERGTEAFF
TRBV11-2	TRBJ2-7	NA	TRBD1	15	TGTGCCAGCAGCCGCGGACAGGGGGCGCAATACGAGCAGTACTTC	CASSRGQGAQYEQYF
TRBV6-2/TRBV6-3	TRBJ1-2	NA	TRBD1	12	TGTGCCAGCAGTTACTCTGACAGGGGCGGCACCTTC	CASSYSDRGGTF
TRBV18	TRBJ1-4	NA	NA	15	TGTGCCAGCTCACCCCCAGATGCAACTAATGAAAAACTGTTTTTT	CASSPPDATNEKLFF
TRBV19	TRBJ1-2	NA	NA	15	TGTGCCAGTACCCCGGGTCCCGGACAGCAATATGGCTACACCTTC	CASTPGPGQQYGYTF
TRBV5-1	TRBJ2-7	NA	TRBD1	15	TGCGCCAGCAGCGGACAGGGAGGTCTGTCCTACGAGCAGTACTTC	CASSGQGGLSYEQYF
TRBV15	TRBJ1-4	NA	NA	16	TGTGCCACCAGCAGACCAACAACAGGGTATAATGAAAAACTGTTTTTT	CATSRPTTGYNEKLFF
TRBV3-1/TRBV3-2	TRBJ2-5	NA	TRBD1	13	TGTGCCAGCAGACCTACAGGGGGCAAGACCCAGTACTTC	CASRPTGGKTQYF
TRBV6-2/TRBV6-3	TRBJ2-7	NA	TRBD1	15	TGTGCCAGCAGTTATCGACAGGGGGCCGCCTACGAGCAGTACTTC	CASSYRQGAAYEQYF
TRBV7-2	TRBJ2-3	NA	NA	13	TGTGCCAGCAGCCTACTCAGGGAAGATACGCAGTATTTT	CASSLLREDTQYF
TRBV27	TRBJ2-3	NA	NA	16	TGTGCCAGCAGTTCCTTAGCGGCCCCCCCCACAGATACGCAGTATTTT	CASSSLAAPPTDTQYF
TRBV27	TRBJ1-1	once	NA	15	TGTGCCAGCAGTTTAATTGCGAGGGGGTTGACTGAAGCTTTCTTT	CASSLIARGLTEAFF
TRBV6-1	TRBJ1-3	NA	NA	16	TGTGCCAGCAGTGAAGCAACGGGAGGCTCTGGAAACACCATATATTTT	CASSEATGGSGNTIYF
TRBV4-1	TRBJ1-2	once	NA	15	TGCGCCAGCAGCCAAGATGGGAGCATTTTCTATGGCTACACCTTC	CASSQDGSIFYGYTF
TRBV4-2	TRBJ1-2	few	NA	14	TGTGCCAGCAGCCAAGATGGAGGGAACTATGGCTACACCTTC	CASSQDGGNYGYTF
TRBV29-1	TRBJ2-7	NA	NA	13	TGCAGCGCCCTTCAAGCGGACTCCTACGAGCAGTACTTC	CSALQADSYEQYF
TRBV5-1	TRBJ2-2	NA	NA	18	TGCGCCAGCAGCTACTCCTTACCGGGACACACTAACACCGGGGAGCTGTTTTTT	CASSYSLPGHTNTGELFF
TRBV2	TRBJ1-2	NA	NA	13	TGTGCCAGCAGTGAGTCGGGGGGAGATGGCTACACCTTC	CASSESGGDGYTF
TRBV7-3	TRBJ2-1	NA	NA	15	TGTGCCAGCAGCTTAAATTCTAACTCCTACAATGAGCAGTTCTTC	CASSLNSNSYNEQFF
TRBV11-3	TRBJ1-2	NA	NA	13	TGTGCCAGCAGCTCCACCCCTCAGGGTGGCTACACCTTC	CASSSTPQGGYTF
TRBV4-1	TRBJ1-5	NA	TRBD1	21	TGCGCCAGCAGCCAAGATCTGTGGGGGACAGGGGAAACTTATAGCAATCAGCCCCAGCATTTT	CASSQDLWGTGETYSNQPQHF
TRBV5-5	TRBJ2-2	once	TRBD1	16	TGTGCCAGCAGCTTGGCCTGGACAGGGGCCACCGGGGAGCTGTTTTTT	CASSLAWTGATGELFF
TRBV19	TRBJ2-4	NA	TRBD2	20	TGTGCCAGTAGTAGATCCGGGACTAGCGGGGTAGTCGTAGCCAAAAACATTCAGTACTTC	CASSRSGTSGVVVAKNIQYF
TRBV28	TRBJ1-1	many	TRBD1	15	TGTGCCAGCAGGACACAGGGGGCGACTAGCACTGAAGCTTTCTTT	CASRTQGATSTEAFF
TRBV19	TRBJ1-1	once	NA	14	TGTGCCAGTAGTTGGAGGACGGTGAACACTGAAGCTTTCTTT	CASSWRTVNTEAFF
TRBV7-3	TRBJ1-4	NA	NA	13	TGTGCCAGCAGTGTCCAGGCGGGGGAAAAACTGTTTTTT	CASSVQAGEKLFF
TRBV3-1/TRBV3-2	TRBJ1-1	few	NA	14	TGTGCCAGCAGCCAAGAGGATACAGGGTCTGAAGCTTTCTTT	CASSQEDTGSEAFF
TRBV6-5	TRBJ2-1	NA	NA	16	TGTGCCAGCAGTTACTCTCAGGCGTCGTCCTACAATGAGCAGTTCTTC	CASSYSQASSYNEQFF
TRBV3-1/TRBV3-2	TRBJ2-7	NA	TRBD2	14	TGTGCCAGCAGCCAAAGCAGGCGGGGGGCCAGACAGGACTTC	CASSQSRRGARQDF
TRBV6-5	TRBJ1-1	NA	NA	13	TGTGCCAGCAGGGTAGACAGTCGGACTGAAGCTTTCTTT	CASRVDSRTEAFF
TRBV18	TRBJ1-3	NA	TRBD1	17	TGTGCCAGCTCACCAACAGGGGCCCTCTTCTCTGGAAACACCATATATTTT	CASSPTGALFSGNTIYF
TRBV3-1/TRBV3-2	TRBJ2-1	NA	TRBD2	15	TGTGCCAGCAGCCAAGCCGCGGGGGGGACCAATGAGCAGTTCTTC	CASSQAAGGTNEQFF
TRBV2	TRBJ1-2	NA	TRBD1	13	TGTGCCAGCAGAGACAGGGATTACGGTGGCTACACCTTC	CASRDRDYGGYTF
TRBV27	TRBJ1-1	NA	NA	16	TGTGCCAGCAGTTTATATATCAGGGGTCGGGACACTGAAGCTTTCTTT	CASSLYIRGRDTEAFF
TRBV3-1/TRBV3-2	TRBJ2-2	NA	TRBD2	18	TGTGCCAGCAGCCAAGACCCCCGAGCGGGAGGGTACACCGGGGAGCTGTTTTTT	CASSQDPRAGGYTGELFF
TRBV7-2	TRBJ1-1	NA	TRBD1	14	TGTGCCAGCAGAAGACAGGGAGTCTACTCTGAAGCTTTCTTT	CASRRQGVYSEAFF
TRBV28	TRBJ2-5	NA	TRBD2	16	TGTGCCAGCAGTTCGACCCGACTAGCGGACGGGGAGACCCAGTACTTC	CASSSTRLADGETQYF
TRBV28	TRBJ2-5	once	TRBD1	16	TGTGCCAGCAGTACCTCACGACAGGGGTTCCAAGAGACCCAGTACTTC	CASSTSRQGFQETQYF
TRBV10-3	TRBJ2-2	NA	NA	12	TGTGCCATCAGGCCAACAGGCGGGGAGCTGTTTTTT	CAIRPTGGELFF
TRBV28	TRBJ1-1	NA	TRBD1	15	TGTGCCAGCAGTCCCACAGGGGCGGTGAACACTGAAGCTTTCTTT	CASSPTGAVNTEAFF
TRBV4-1	TRBJ2-5	NA	TRBD1	15	TGCGCCAGCAGCCAAGATCGGACAGGGTTAGTGACCCAGTACTTC	CASSQDRTGLVTQYF
TRBV7-9	TRBJ1-1	NA	TRBD1	13	TGTGCCAGCAGCCGACAGGGAGACACTGAAGCTTTCTTT	CASSRQGDTEAFF
TRBV20-1	TRBJ1-5	NA	TRBD1	15	TGCAGTGCTGGTGGGACAGGGGGCGGCAATCAGCCCCAGCATTTT	CSAGGTGGGNQPQHF
TRBV19	TRBJ2-7	NA	TRBD2	15	TGTGCCAGTAACCAGCGGGGCTCCAGCACCTACGAGCAGTACTTC	CASNQRGSSTYEQYF